This T cell receptor (beta chain) was observed in a study of T-cell memory formation after mild COVID-19. TCRdb re-analysed the 5' RACE reads in MiXCR, keeping a single row per CDR3 protein. The sample holds about 270,000 distinct CDR3 sequences, roughly 17% seen once. The J segment lost 10 bases and the V segment lost 6 bases, leaving 13 bases of the junction unmatched. CDR3 length: 15 residues. Germline lookup yields CDR1 DFQATT and CDR2 SNEGSKA (reference sequence). This clonotype was found many times. The genes are TRBV20-1 and TRBJ1-6; 9 positions match TRBD1. This receptor was identified in a man in his late teens or twenties who had mild COVID-19 (a few samples of this study predate the infection). Cell type and time point are not known. The sequenced sample was PBMCs or a T cell subset sorted from them (not recorded which). CDR3 sequence: CSATGTGLLLSPLHF. The CDR3 DNA is TGCAGTGCAACCGGGACAGGGCTCCTCTTATCACCCCTCCACTTT.